This TCR beta chain originates from a study of T-cell reconstitution after alpha-beta-depleted transplantation in children. Findings of the study overall: At one year after transplant, newly produced T cells mostly accounted for T-cell counts and diversity. Alpha-beta T cells present about two months after transplant were reported to originate from several hundred expanded graft clones. It was surviving recipient T cells and thymic progenitors that gave some patients high TCRbeta diversity at day 60.

The sample holds many counts of this clonotype. Antigen: not known. Unique molecular identifiers were incorporated into the prepared TCRbeta library. In TCRdb, the PCR reads were re-called with MiXCR into one record per CDR3 protein. Of fewer than 150,000 distinct CDR3 sequences in the sample, about 9.6% were seen once. Trimming removed 7 bases from V and 5 bases from J; junction bases left unmatched: 8. The CDR3 sequence is 13 residues long. Per germline, CDR1 DFQATT and CDR2 SNEGSKA (reference sequence). The sequencing here drew on PBMCs, mostly from graft donor cells, taken 180 days after TCRalphabeta/CD19-depleted stem cell transplant. The sequence was obtained from a girl less than two years old who had a stem cell transplant for combined immunodeficiency, so the T cells may come from the graft donor. The chain is built from TRBV20-1 and TRBJ2-7, with 10 bases identical to TRBD1. CDR3 coding DNA: TGCAGTGTCCCGGGACAGGGGTCGCACGAGCAGTACTTC. Protein sequence: CSVPGQGSHEQYF.